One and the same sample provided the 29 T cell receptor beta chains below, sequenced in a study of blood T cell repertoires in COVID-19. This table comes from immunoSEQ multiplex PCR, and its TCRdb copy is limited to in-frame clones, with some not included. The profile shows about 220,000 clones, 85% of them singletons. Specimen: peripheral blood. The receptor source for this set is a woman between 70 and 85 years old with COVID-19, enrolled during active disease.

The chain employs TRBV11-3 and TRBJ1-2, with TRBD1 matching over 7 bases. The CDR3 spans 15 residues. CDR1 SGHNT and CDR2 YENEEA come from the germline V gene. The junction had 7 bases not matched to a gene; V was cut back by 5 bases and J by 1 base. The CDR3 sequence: CASSPRRDSNYGYTF. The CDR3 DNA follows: TGTGCCAGCAGCCCCCGTCGGGACAGTAACTATGGCTACACCTTC.

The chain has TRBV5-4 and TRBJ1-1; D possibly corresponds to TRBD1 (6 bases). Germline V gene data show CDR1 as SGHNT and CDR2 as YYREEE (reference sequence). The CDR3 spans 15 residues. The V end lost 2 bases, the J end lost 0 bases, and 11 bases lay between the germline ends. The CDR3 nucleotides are TGTGCCAGCAGCTTCCTTGACAGGATGAACACTGAAGCTTTCTTT. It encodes CASSFLDRMNTEAFF. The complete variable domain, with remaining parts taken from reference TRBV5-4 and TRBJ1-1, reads ETGVTQSPTHLIKTRGQQVTLRCSSQSGHNTVSWYQQALGQGPQFIFQYYREEENGRGNFPPRFSGLQFPNYSSELNVNALELDDSALYLCASSFLDRMNTEAFFGQGTRLTVV.

The chain's CDR3 is CASSQQGLAGEEEQFF. Here the CDR3 DNA reads TGCGCCAGCAGCCAACAGGGACTAGCGGGAGAGGAAGAGCAGTTCTTC. The V gene is TRBV4-3, the J gene TRBJ2-1; TRBD2 agrees at 14 bases. This CDR3 contains 16 residues. The germline gives CDR1 LGHNA, CDR2 YSLEER. V dropped 2 bases and J dropped 10; count of bases not matched to a gene: 7.

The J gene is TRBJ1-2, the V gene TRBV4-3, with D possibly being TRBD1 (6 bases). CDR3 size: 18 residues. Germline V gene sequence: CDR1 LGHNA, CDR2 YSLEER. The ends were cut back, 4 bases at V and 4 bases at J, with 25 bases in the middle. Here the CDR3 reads CASSLNSEGLGALYGYTF. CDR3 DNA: TGCGCCAGCAGCCTCAACTCAGAGGGATTGGGGGCCCTCTATGGCTACACCTTC.

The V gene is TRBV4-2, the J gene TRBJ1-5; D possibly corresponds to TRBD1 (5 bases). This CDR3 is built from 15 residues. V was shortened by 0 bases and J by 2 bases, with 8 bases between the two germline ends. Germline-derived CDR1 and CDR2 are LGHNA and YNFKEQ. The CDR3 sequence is CASSQDRAGNQPQHF. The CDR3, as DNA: TGTGCCAGCAGCCAAGACAGGGCTGGCAATCAGCCCCAGCATTTT.

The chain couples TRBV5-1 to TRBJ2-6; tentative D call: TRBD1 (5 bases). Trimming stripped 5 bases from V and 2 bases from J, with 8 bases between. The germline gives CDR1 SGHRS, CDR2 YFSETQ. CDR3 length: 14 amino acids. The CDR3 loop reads CASSLGAGANVLTF. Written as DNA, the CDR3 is TGCGCCAGCAGTTTAGGGGCTGGGGCCAACGTCCTGACTTTC.

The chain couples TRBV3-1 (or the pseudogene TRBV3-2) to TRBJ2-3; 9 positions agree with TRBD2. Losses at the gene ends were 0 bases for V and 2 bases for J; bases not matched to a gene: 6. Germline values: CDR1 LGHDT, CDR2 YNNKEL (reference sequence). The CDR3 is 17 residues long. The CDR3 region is CASSQEGSGGPTDTQYF. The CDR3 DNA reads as TGTGCCAGCAGCCAAGAGGGTAGCGGGGGTCCCACAGATACGCAGTATTTT.

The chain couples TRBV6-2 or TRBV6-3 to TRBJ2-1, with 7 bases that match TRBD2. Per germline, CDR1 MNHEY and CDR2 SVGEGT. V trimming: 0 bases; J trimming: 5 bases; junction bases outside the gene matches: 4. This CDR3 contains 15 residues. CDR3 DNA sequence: TGTGCCAGCAGTTACTCTGTGGGAGGGGACAATGAGCAGTTCTTC. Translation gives CASSYSVGGDNEQFF.

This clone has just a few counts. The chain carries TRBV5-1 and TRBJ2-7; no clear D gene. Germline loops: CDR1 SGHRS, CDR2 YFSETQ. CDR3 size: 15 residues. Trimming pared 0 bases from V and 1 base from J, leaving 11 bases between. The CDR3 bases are TGCGCCAGCAGCTTGGCCGCTAGTAATTCCTACGAGCAGTACTTC. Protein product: CASSLAASNSYEQYF.

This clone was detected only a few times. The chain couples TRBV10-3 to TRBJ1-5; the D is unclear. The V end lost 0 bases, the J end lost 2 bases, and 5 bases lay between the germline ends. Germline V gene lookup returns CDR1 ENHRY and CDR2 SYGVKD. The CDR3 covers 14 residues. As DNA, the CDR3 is TGTGCCATCAGTGAGTCGGCAGGCAATCAGCCCCAGCATTTT. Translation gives CAISESAGNQPQHF.

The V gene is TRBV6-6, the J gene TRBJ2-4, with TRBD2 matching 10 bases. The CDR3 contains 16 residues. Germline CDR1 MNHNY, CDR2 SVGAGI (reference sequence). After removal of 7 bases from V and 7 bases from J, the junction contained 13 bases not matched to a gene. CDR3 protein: CASTSPRERGGNIQYF. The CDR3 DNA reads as TGTGCCAGCACCTCTCCTAGGGAGCGGGGGGGGAACATTCAGTACTTC.

CDR3 in amino acids: CASSEAGQGNYGYTF. In DNA form, the CDR3 reads TGTGCCAGCAGTGAGGCGGGACAGGGGAACTATGGCTACACCTTC. The chain is built from TRBV6-2 or TRBV6-3 and TRBJ1-2; 10 bases align to TRBD1. Trimming at V came to 5 bases and at J to 2 bases, leaving 5 bases not matched to a gene. The germline CDR1 and CDR2 sequences are MNHEY and SVGEGT. CDR3 size: 15 residues.

The CDR3 sequence: CASSLGGEETQYF. The CDR3 region has the DNA TGCGCCAGCAGCTTGGGGGGCGAGGAGACCCAGTACTTC. The rearrangement uses TRBV5-1 and TRBJ2-5, with D perhaps matching TRBD1 (5 bases). The CDR3 sequence is 13 residues long. Deletions cut 0 bases from V and 5 bases from J, with 8 bases between. Per germline, CDR1 SGHRS and CDR2 YFSETQ. Looking up the rest from reference TRBV5-1 and TRBJ2-5 gives the full variable domain: KAGVTQTPRYLIKTRGQQVTLSCSPISGHRSVSWYQQTPGQGLQFLFEYFSETQRNKGNFPGRFSGRQFSNSRSEMNVSTLELGDSALYLCASSLGGEETQYFGPGTRLLVL.

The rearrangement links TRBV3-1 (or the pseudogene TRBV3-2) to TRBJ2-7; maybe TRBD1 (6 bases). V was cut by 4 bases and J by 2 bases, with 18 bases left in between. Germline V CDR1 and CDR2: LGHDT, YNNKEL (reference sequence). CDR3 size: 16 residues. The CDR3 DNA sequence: TGTGCCAGCAGCCGGCGCCAGGACAGTAAAGCCTACGAGCAGTACTTC. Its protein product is CASSRRQDSKAYEQYF.

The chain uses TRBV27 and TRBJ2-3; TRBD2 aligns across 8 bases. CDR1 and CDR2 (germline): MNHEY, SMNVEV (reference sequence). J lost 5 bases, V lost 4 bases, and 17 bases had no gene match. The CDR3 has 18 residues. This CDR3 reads CASSSRAVVIAGIDTQYF. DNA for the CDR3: TGTGCCAGCAGTTCCAGGGCCGTCGTGATAGCGGGGATAGATACGCAGTATTTT.

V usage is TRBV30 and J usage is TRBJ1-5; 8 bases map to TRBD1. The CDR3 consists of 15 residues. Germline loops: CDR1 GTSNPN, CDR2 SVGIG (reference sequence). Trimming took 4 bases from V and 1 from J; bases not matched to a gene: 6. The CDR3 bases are TGTGCCTGGACGTCCCACAGGGGGAGCAATCAGCCCCAGCATTTT. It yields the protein CAWTSHRGSNQPQHF.

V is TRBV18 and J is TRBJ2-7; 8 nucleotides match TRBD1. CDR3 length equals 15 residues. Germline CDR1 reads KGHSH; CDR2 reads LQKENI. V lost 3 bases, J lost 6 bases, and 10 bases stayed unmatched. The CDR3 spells CASSPGQGGLREQYF. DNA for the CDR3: TGTGCCAGCTCACCCGGACAGGGCGGACTACGCGAGCAGTACTTC. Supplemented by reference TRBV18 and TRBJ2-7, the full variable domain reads NAGVMQNPRHLVRRRGQEARLRCSPMKGHSHVYWYRQLPEEGLKFMVYLQKENIIDESGMPKERFSAEFPKEGPSILRIQQVVRGDSAAYFCASSPGQGGLREQYFGPGTRLTVT.

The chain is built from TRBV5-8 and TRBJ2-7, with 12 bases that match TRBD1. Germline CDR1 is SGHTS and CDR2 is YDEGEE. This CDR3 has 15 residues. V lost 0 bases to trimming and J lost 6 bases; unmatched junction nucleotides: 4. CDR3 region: CASSLDGTGGGEQYF. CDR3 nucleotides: TGTGCCAGCAGCTTGGACGGGACAGGGGGCGGCGAGCAGTACTTC.

The CDR3 reads CASSLSGSGDTQYF. The CDR3 region has the DNA TGTGCCAGCAGCTTGTCGGGGTCGGGGGATACGCAGTATTTT. The rearrangement uses TRBV5-4 and TRBJ2-3; TRBD2 might be the D (5 bases). The germline V and J ends were trimmed by 1 base and 6 bases, with 12 bases remaining between them. The CDR3 is 14 amino acids. The germline gives CDR1 SGHNT, CDR2 YYREEE (reference sequence).

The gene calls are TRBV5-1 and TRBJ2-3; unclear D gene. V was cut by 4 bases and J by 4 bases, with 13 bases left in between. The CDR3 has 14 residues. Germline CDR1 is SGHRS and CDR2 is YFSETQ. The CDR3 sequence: CASSIEKPSDTQYF. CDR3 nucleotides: TGCGCCAGCAGCATAGAGAAGCCCTCAGATACGCAGTATTTT.

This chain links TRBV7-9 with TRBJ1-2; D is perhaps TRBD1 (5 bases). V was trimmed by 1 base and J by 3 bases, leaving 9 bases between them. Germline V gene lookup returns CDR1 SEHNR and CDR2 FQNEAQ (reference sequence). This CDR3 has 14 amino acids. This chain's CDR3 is CASSLGQGDYGYTF. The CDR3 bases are TGTGCCAGCAGCTTAGGCCAGGGCGACTATGGCTACACCTTC.

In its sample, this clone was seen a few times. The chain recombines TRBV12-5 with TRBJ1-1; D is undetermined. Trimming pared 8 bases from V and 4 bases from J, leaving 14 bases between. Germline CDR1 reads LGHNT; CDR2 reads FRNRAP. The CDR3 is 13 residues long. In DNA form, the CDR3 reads TGTGCTAGTTTACGGGGTCGAGGCACTGAAGCTTTCTTT. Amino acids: CASLRGRGTEAFF.

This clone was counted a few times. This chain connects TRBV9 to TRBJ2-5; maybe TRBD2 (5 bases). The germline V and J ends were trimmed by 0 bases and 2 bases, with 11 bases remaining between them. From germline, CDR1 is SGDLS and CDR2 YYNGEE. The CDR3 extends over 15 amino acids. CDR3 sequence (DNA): TGTGCCAGCAGCGTAGGAGGGCAGCGTCAAGAGACCCAGTACTTC. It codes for CASSVGGQRQETQYF. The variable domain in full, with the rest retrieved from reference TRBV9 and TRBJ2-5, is DSGVTQTPKHLITATGQRVTLRCSPRSGDLSVYWYQQSLDQGLQFLIQYYNGEERAKGNILERFSAQQFPDLHSELNLSSLELGDSALYFCASSVGGQRQETQYFGPGTRLLVL.

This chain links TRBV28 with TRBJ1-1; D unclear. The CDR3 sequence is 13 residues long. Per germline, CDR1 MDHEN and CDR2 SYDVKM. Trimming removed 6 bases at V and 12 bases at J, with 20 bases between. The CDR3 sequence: CASSLGRDRRSFF. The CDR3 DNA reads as TGTGCCAGCAGCCTAGGGAGAGACCGCCGGTCTTTCTTT. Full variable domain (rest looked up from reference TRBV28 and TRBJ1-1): DVKVTQSSRYLVKRTGEKVFLECVQDMDHENMFWYRQDPGLGLRLIYFSYDVKMKEKGDIPEGYSVSREKKERFSLILESASTNQTSMYLCASSLGRDRRSFFGQGTRLTVV.

The CDR3 sequence: CASQIPGMNTEAFF. The DNA for the CDR3 is TGTGCCAGTCAGATTCCAGGGATGAACACTGAAGCTTTCTTT. The V and J genes are TRBV19 and TRBJ1-1; a weak D match, TRBD1 (5 bases). The CDR3 is made up of 14 amino acids. Trimming left V 8 bases short and J 0 bases short, with 13 bases between. Germline CDR1 and CDR2: LNHDA and SQIVND (reference sequence).

The CDR3 nucleotides are TGTGCCAGCAAAAGACAGGGTAGCAATCAGCCCCAGCATTTT. This codes for CASKRQGSNQPQHF. The J gene is TRBJ1-5, the V gene TRBV27; 7 bases map to TRBD1. Trimming took 7 bases from V and 0 from J; bases not matched to a gene: 3. There are 14 residues in the CDR3. Germline values: CDR1 MNHEY, CDR2 SMNVEV (reference sequence).

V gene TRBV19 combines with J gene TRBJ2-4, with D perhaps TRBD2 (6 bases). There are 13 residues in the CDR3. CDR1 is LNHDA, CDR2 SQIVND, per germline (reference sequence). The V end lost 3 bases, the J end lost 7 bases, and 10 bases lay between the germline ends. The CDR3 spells CASSMEGRNIQYF. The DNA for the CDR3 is TGTGCCAGTAGTATGGAGGGACGGAACATTCAGTACTTC. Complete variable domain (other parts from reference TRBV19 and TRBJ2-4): DGGITQSPKYLFRKEGQNVTLSCEQNLNHDAMYWYRQDPGQGLRLIYYSQIVNDFQKGDIAEGYSVSREKKESFPLTVTSAQKNPTAFYLCASSMEGRNIQYFGAGTRLSVL.

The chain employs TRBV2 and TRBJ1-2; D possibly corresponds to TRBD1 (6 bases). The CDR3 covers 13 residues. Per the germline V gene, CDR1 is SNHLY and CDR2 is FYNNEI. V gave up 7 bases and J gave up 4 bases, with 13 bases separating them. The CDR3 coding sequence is TGTGCCAGCAACTCAGGGGCGGTCTATGGCTACACCTTC. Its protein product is CASNSGAVYGYTF.

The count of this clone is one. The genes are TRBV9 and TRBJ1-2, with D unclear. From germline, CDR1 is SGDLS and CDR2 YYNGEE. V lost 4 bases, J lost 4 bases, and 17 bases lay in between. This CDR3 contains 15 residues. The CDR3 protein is CASSPREGLGYGYTF. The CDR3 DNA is TGTGCCAGCAGCCCTCGGGAAGGCTTGGGCTATGGCTACACCTTC.